This is a list of T cell receptor beta chains from one sample in a study of blood T cell repertoires in COVID-19. Method: immunoSEQ multiplex PCR; TCRdb's copy keeps in-frame clones and lacks some. The top ten clones hold around a fifth of a sample with roughly 38,000 clones, 86% of them seen once. Sequences were obtained from peripheral blood. All receptors come from a man between 50 and 59 years old in a cohort sampled during active COVID-19. Each CDR3 is given with its conserved first and last residue. A D gene is named only where the DNA matches it firmly.

J gene: TRBJ1-6; D gene: -; V gene: TRBV2; CDR3 length: 15; CDR3 protein: CASSGERKGNSPLHF; CDR3 DNA: TGTGCCAGCAGTGGGGAGAGGAAGGGTAATTCACCCCTCCACTTT
J gene: TRBJ2-7; D gene: -; V gene: TRBV5-3; CDR3 length: 12; CDR3 protein: CATPTPTYEQYF; CDR3 DNA: TGTGCCACCCCGACACCGACCTACGAGCAGTACTTC
J gene: TRBJ2-2; D gene: TRBD2; V gene: TRBV2; CDR3 length: 17; CDR3 protein: CASSEVEREGVTGELFF; CDR3 DNA: TGTGCCAGCAGTGAAGTCGAGCGGGAGGGGGTCACCGGGGAGCTGTTTTTT
J gene: TRBJ2-1; D gene: -; V gene: TRBV2; CDR3 length: 11; CDR3 protein: CASREGASLFF; CDR3 DNA: TGTGCCAGCAGGGAGGGGGCCTCGCTGTTCTTC
J gene: TRBJ1-4; D gene: TRBD1; V gene: TRBV2; CDR3 length: 14; CDR3 protein: CASGRDSTNEKLFF; CDR3 DNA: TGTGCCAGCGGACGGGACAGCACTAATGAAAAACTGTTTTTT
J gene: TRBJ1-6; D gene: TRBD1; V gene: TRBV7-2; CDR3 length: 16; CDR3 protein: CASSLVGQGRFSPLHF; CDR3 DNA: TGTGCCAGCAGCTTAGTAGGACAGGGTCGTTTTTCACCCCTCCACTTT
J gene: TRBJ1-1; D gene: TRBD1; V gene: TRBV27; CDR3 length: 17; CDR3 protein: CASRPRRDRAMNTEAFF; CDR3 DNA: TGTGCCAGCAGGCCCCGCCGGGACAGGGCGATGAACACTGAAGCTTTCTTT
J gene: TRBJ2-3; D gene: TRBD1; V gene: TRBV6-6; CDR3 length: 15; CDR3 protein: CASRLGDRVSDTQYF; CDR3 DNA: TGTGCCAGCAGACTGGGGGACAGGGTCTCTGATACGCAGTATTTT
J gene: TRBJ2-2; D gene: -; V gene: TRBV4-1; CDR3 length: 14; CDR3 protein: CASSPDRYTGELFF; CDR3 DNA: TGCGCCAGCAGTCCCGACAGATACACCGGGGAGCTGTTTTTT
J gene: TRBJ2-6; D gene: -; V gene: TRBV28; CDR3 length: 15; CDR3 protein: CASSWAVSGANVLTF; CDR3 DNA: TGTGCCAGCAGTTGGGCAGTATCCGGGGCCAACGTCCTGACTTTC
J gene: TRBJ1-1; D gene: -; V gene: TRBV7-6; CDR3 length: 15; CDR3 protein: CASSLAPSGTRSAFF; CDR3 DNA: TGTGCCAGCAGCTTAGCGCCGTCGGGGACACGGTCCGCTTTCTTT
J gene: TRBJ2-3; D gene: TRBD1; V gene: TRBV10-3; CDR3 length: 15; CDR3 protein: CAISDSDRGTDTQYF; CDR3 DNA: TGTGCCATCAGTGATTCGGACAGGGGGACAGATACGCAGTATTTT
J gene: TRBJ2-2; D gene: -; V gene: TRBV4-1; CDR3 length: 15; CDR3 protein: CASSGGTANTGELFF; CDR3 DNA: TGCGCCAGCAGCGGCGGGACAGCGAACACCGGGGAGCTGTTTTTT
J gene: TRBJ1-2; D gene: -; V gene: TRBV27; CDR3 length: 14; CDR3 protein: CASSFDRASGGYTF; CDR3 DNA: TGTGCCAGCAGTTTCGACAGAGCCTCGGGTGGCTACACCTTC